A selection of T cell receptor beta chains follows, all from one sample in a study of blood T cell repertoires in COVID-19. This table comes from immunoSEQ multiplex PCR, and its TCRdb copy is limited to in-frame clones, with some not included. The table has about 180,000 clones, approximately 78% seen once. Sequenced material: peripheral blood. The source of these receptors is an elderly woman with COVID-19, enrolled during active disease. Each CDR3 is given with its conserved first and last residue. The D gene is left open where the match is weak. Not all rows give a size; the values are once, few, many and, for expanded clones, a class.

abundance | j_gene | len | d_gene | v_gene | CDR3aa | CDR3nt
NA | TRBJ2-7 | 15 | TRBD1 | TRBV28 | CASSVPSRQGPIKYF | TGTGCCAGCAGCGTTCCTTCCCGACAGGGACCGATCAAATACTTC
few | TRBJ2-5 | 17 | TRBD2 | TRBV5-6 | CASSLAKGGLAGETQYF | TGTGCCAGCAGCTTGGCCAAAGGAGGACTAGCTGGAGAGACCCAGTACTTC
once | TRBJ2-2 | 18 | NA | TRBV7-6 | CASSPQLGGGSGTGELFF | TGTGCCAGCAGCCCCCAGCTGGGGGGCGGGAGCGGCACCGGGGAGCTGTTTTTT
NA | TRBJ2-2 | 15 | TRBD1 | TRBV11-3 | CASLDRASNTGELFF | TGTGCCAGCCTTGACAGGGCGTCGAACACCGGGGAGCTGTTTTTT
NA | TRBJ2-7 | 15 | TRBD1 | TRBV6-5 | CASSYLRTGGYEQYF | TGTGCCAGCAGTTACCTTAGGACAGGGGGCTACGAGCAGTACTTC
NA | TRBJ2-3 | 18 | TRBD2 | TRBV7-8 | CASSSRGGGLAATDTQYF | TGTGCCAGCAGCTCCCGTGGTGGTGGCCTAGCGGCCACAGATACGCAGTATTTT
NA | TRBJ2-5 | 13 | NA | TRBV6-5 | CASSRGVQETQYF | TGTGCCAGCAGTCGCGGGGTCCAAGAGACCCAGTACTTC
NA | TRBJ1-2 | 14 | TRBD1 | TRBV27 | CASTPTGGTGGYTF | TGTGCCAGCACCCCGACAGGGGGCACGGGAGGCTACACCTTC
few | TRBJ2-7 | 12 | NA | TRBV29-1 | CSVLGARYEQYF | TGCAGCGTTTTGGGGGCGCGATACGAGCAGTACTTC
NA | TRBJ2-2 | 11 | NA | TRBV10-3 | CAARGTGELFF | TGTGCCGCTCGGGGCACCGGGGAGCTGTTTTTT
once | TRBJ1-2 | 15 | NA | TRBV13 | CASSLGSRDAYGYTF | TGTGCCAGCAGCTTAGGTTCCAGGGATGCCTATGGCTACACCTTC
NA | TRBJ2-2 | 16 | NA | TRBV2 | CASSAGRVRNTGELFF | TGTGCCAGCAGTGCGGGCAGGGTGAGGAACACCGGGGAGCTGTTTTTT
once | TRBJ2-7 | 15 | TRBD2 | TRBV4-2 | CASSERLAGIYEQYF | TGTGCCAGCAGTGAGCGACTAGCGGGCATCTACGAGCAGTACTTC